The next 6 T cell receptor beta chains were all read from a single sample in a study of STAT5B mutations in CD4+ large granular lymphocyte leukemia. This table comes from immunoSEQ multiplex PCR, and its TCRdb copy is limited to in-frame clones, with some not included. The sample shows under 55,000 clones, 80% to 90% of them seen only once. Material for sequencing was CD4+ T cells from blood buffy coats. Receptor source: a human donor in good health.

J is TRBJ1-1 and V is TRBV27; D gene ambiguous. The germline gives CDR1 MNHEY, CDR2 SMNVEV (reference sequence). The length of the CDR3 is 13 residues. The V end lost 2 bases, the J end lost 0 bases, and 4 bases lay between the germline ends. The CDR3 protein is CASSLEVNTEAFF. The CDR3 DNA is TGTGCCAGCAGTTTAGAGGTGAACACTGAAGCTTTCTTT.

The chain has TRBV7-9 and TRBJ2-2; D is unclear. In germline, CDR1 is SEHNR, CDR2 FQNEAQ (reference sequence). Trimming took off 3 bases at V and 6 bases at J, with 11 bases between the two ends. The CDR3 consists of 14 residues. The CDR3 here is CASSFPVQAGELFF. CDR3 DNA sequence: TGTGCCAGCAGCTTCCCAGTCCAGGCCGGGGAGCTGTTTTTT.

This clone is a singleton in its sample. The rearrangement joins TRBV27 to TRBJ2-7, with unresolved D. There are 14 residues in the CDR3. Trimming removed 3 bases at V and 1 base at J, with 10 bases between. CDR1 and CDR2 from the germline V gene are MNHEY and SMNVEV (reference sequence). The CDR3 protein is CASSFRPPSYEQYF. CDR3 nucleotides: TGTGCCAGCAGTTTTCGACCACCTTCCTACGAGCAGTACTTC.

Only a few counts were recorded for this clone. The rearrangement links TRBV15 to TRBJ1-5; D call uncertain. The CDR3 totals 12 residues. The V gene's germline CDR1 is LNHNV and CDR2 YYDKDF (reference sequence). Trimming left V 8 bases short and J 6 bases short, with 11 bases between. The CDR3 region has the DNA TGTGCCACCTCCCTCCAGAGTCAGCCCCAGCATTTT. Its translation: CATSLQSQPQHF.

This clone was seen more than once but under ten times. The chain is built from TRBV28 and TRBJ2-7; 13 nucleotides agree with TRBD2. Trimming took 4 bases from V and 7 from J; bases not matched to a gene: 16. Germline V gene data show CDR1 as MDHEN and CDR2 as SYDVKM. This CDR3 has 18 residues. The CDR3 loop is CASSYARWTSGRFPEQYF. In DNA, the CDR3 is TGTGCCAGCAGTTACGCCCGTTGGACTAGCGGGAGATTCCCAGAGCAGTACTTC.

The chain employs TRBV11-2 and TRBJ2-7, with TRBD1 identical over 11 bases. This CDR3 is 15 amino acids long. Germline loops: CDR1 SGHAT, CDR2 FQNNGV. V lost 5 bases and J lost 0; bases outside the gene matches: 3. In nucleotides, the CDR3 is TGTGCCAGCAGCCGGGACAGGGGGTTCTCCTACGAGCAGTACTTC. Translation: CASSRDRGFSYEQYF.